These 17 T cell receptor beta chains originate from one sample sequenced in a study of PD-L1 blockade in urothelial cancer. The time point was: pretreatment peripheral blood. Only in-frame clones appear in the TCRdb table, and some are missing; sequencing was by immunoSEQ multiplex PCR. The data contain 95,000 to 100,000 clones, about nine tenths of them seen just once; the ten biggest clones take up roughly 2%. The material was PBMCs, obtained around atezolizumab (anti-PD-L1) treatment. The receptors shown here come from a man aged 55 to 70 with urothelial cancer.

The rearrangement uses TRBV18 and TRBJ2-3; D is ambiguous. The length of the CDR3 is 15 residues. Germline V gives CDR1 KGHSH, CDR2 LQKENI. V was clipped by 0 bases and J by 1 base, with 8 bases between them. DNA of the CDR3: TGTGCCAGCTCACCACCTAAACCGGGCACAGATACGCAGTATTTT. Encoded protein: CASSPPKPGTDTQYF. Full variable domain (missing parts from reference TRBV18 and TRBJ2-3): NAGVMQNPRHLVRRRGQEARLRCSPMKGHSHVYWYRQLPEEGLKFMVYLQKENIIDESGMPKERFSAEFPKEGPSILRIQQVVRGDSAAYFCASSPPKPGTDTQYFGPGTRLTVL.

The chain couples TRBV13 to TRBJ2-3; 8 bases agree with TRBD1. Losses at the gene ends were 5 bases for V and 2 bases for J; bases not matched to a gene: 9. The CDR3 consists of 16 residues. Germline CDR1 reads PRHDT; CDR2 reads FYEKMQ (reference sequence). CDR3: CASSGYRGFYTDTQYF. DNA of the CDR3: TGTGCCAGCAGCGGATACAGGGGGTTCTACACAGATACGCAGTATTTT.

The rearrangement uses TRBV6-6 and TRBJ2-5; possibly TRBD1 for D (5 bases). V shed 6 bases and J shed 2 bases, with 7 bases lying between them. CDR1 is MNHNY, CDR2 SVGAGI, per germline (reference sequence). The CDR3 totals 12 residues. CDR3: CASRRQQETQYF. DNA of the CDR3: TGTGCCAGCAGACGACAGCAAGAGACCCAGTACTTC.

This chain connects TRBV14 to TRBJ1-1, with 12 bases matching TRBD1. The CDR3 has 16 amino acids. V lost 5 bases and J lost 11; bases outside the gene matches: 15. Germline V lookup: CDR1 SGHDN, CDR2 FVKESK. This CDR3 is CASSYTRDRGLVMAFF. As DNA, the CDR3 is TGTGCCAGCAGCTATACCCGGGACAGGGGGCTTGTAATGGCTTTCTTT.

This chain uses TRBV5-1 with TRBJ2-5; 7 positions agree with TRBD2. Losses at the gene ends were 0 bases for V and 5 bases for J; bases not matched to a gene: 1. CDR1 is SGHRS and CDR2 is YFSETQ in the germline V gene. This CDR3 is built from 13 residues. CDR3 region: CASSLVGGETQYF. In DNA form, the CDR3 reads TGCGCCAGCAGCTTGGTGGGGGGGGAGACCCAGTACTTC.

The gene calls are TRBV19 and TRBJ2-2; 7 bases agree with TRBD1. CDR3 size: 15 residues. V shed 7 bases, J shed 2 bases, and the junction held 7 bases outside the gene matches. The V gene's germline CDR1 is LNHDA and CDR2 SQIVND (reference sequence). In DNA form, the CDR3 reads TGTGCCAGTACCCCGGAAGGGGGCAACACCGGGGAGCTGTTTTTT. Protein product: CASTPEGGNTGELFF.

The rearrangement links TRBV9 to TRBJ2-3; 7 nucleotides line up with TRBD1. The CDR3 is 13 amino acids. Germline assignment: CDR1 SGDLS and CDR2 YYNGEE. The V and J ends lost 7 bases and 2 bases, in that order; junction bases with no gene match: 4. Written as DNA, the CDR3 is TGTGCCAGCCGGGGACAGTCCACAGATACGCAGTATTTT. This encodes CASRGQSTDTQYF.

The V and J genes are TRBV28 and TRBJ1-5; 8 nucleotides agree with TRBD1. The ends lost 7 bases at V and 9 bases at J; junction bases unmatched: 14. CDR3 length: 15 amino acids. Germline CDR1 and CDR2: MDHEN and SYDVKM. The CDR3 region is CASNYRGRGFGPQHF. CDR3 bases: TGTGCCAGCAACTACAGGGGGAGAGGATTCGGGCCCCAGCATTTT.

This clone was seen only a few times. The J gene is TRBJ1-2, the V gene TRBV5-1; weak D call: TRBD1 (5 bases). The CDR3 totals 13 residues. Between the trimmed V and J ends, which lost 2 bases and 4 bases, there was a span of 9 bases. Looked up from germline, CDR1 is SGHRS and CDR2 is YFSETQ. CDR3 in amino acids: CASSLGAAYGYTF. For the CDR3, the DNA is TGCGCCAGCAGCTTAGGGGCCGCCTATGGCTACACCTTC.

CDR3 sequence reads: CASSHQEGADAFF. For the CDR3, the DNA is TGCGCCAGCAGCCACCAAGAGGGGGCCGACGCTTTCTTT. The chain carries TRBV4-1 and TRBJ1-1; 7 bases line up with TRBD1. CDR1 and CDR2 from the germline V gene are MGHRA and YSYEKL. Unmatched junction bases numbered 9, after V lost 3 bases and J lost 11 bases. This CDR3 has 13 amino acids.

This sequence joins TRBV5-1 and TRBJ2-7; TRBD2 matches 12 bases. The CDR3 is 17 amino acids. Per germline, CDR1 SGHRS and CDR2 YFSETQ. Trimming at V came to 4 bases and at J to 1 base, leaving 9 bases not matched to a gene. The CDR3 DNA sequence: TGCGCCAGCAGCCCCGGGACTAGCGGGTTTAGGTCCTACGAGCAGTACTTC. It translates to CASSPGTSGFRSYEQYF. Full variable domain (outside the CDR3, taken from reference TRBV5-1 and TRBJ2-7): KAGVTQTPRYLIKTRGQQVTLSCSPISGHRSVSWYQQTPGQGLQFLFEYFSETQRNKGNFPGRFSGRQFSNSRSEMNVSTLELGDSALYLCASSPGTSGFRSYEQYFGPGTRLTVT.

The sample holds one count of this clone. This CDR3 reads CASSPRRAGTGELFF. DNA for the CDR3: TGTGCCAGCAGCCCCAGGCGGGCTGGAACCGGGGAGCTGTTTTTT. This chain uses TRBV7-8 with TRBJ2-2; a possible D gene is TRBD2 (5 bases). V was clipped by 5 bases and J by 5 bases, with 15 bases between them. Germline V lookup: CDR1 SGHVS, CDR2 FQNEAQ. The CDR3 length is 15 residues.

The chain combines TRBV7-2 with TRBJ2-3, with D unclear. Trimming cost V 5 bases and J 8 bases, with 14 bases left between them. Per germline, CDR1 SGHTA and CDR2 FQGNSA. The CDR3 has 13 amino acids. As DNA, the CDR3 is TGTGCCAGCAGCCCCTCTGAGTCCCGTACGCAGTATTTT. Translation: CASSPSESRTQYF.

The sample holds a few counts of this clone. The chain employs TRBV5-1 and TRBJ2-5; weak D call: TRBD1 (5 bases). Germline V lookup: CDR1 SGHRS, CDR2 YFSETQ. V was trimmed by 0 bases and J by 5 bases, leaving 11 bases between them. The CDR3 sequence is 14 residues long. The CDR3 DNA is TGCGCCAGCAGCTTGGATGGCAGGGTCGAGACCCAGTACTTC. Amino acid sequence: CASSLDGRVETQYF.

This rearrangement joins TRBV5-1 to TRBJ2-5, with 15 bases matching TRBD2. Germline V gives CDR1 SGHRS, CDR2 YFSETQ. This CDR3 is built from 17 residues. V was pared by 3 bases and J by 1 base, with 4 bases of the junction left unmatched. In DNA, the CDR3 is TGCGCCAGCAGCTCCGGGACTAGCGGGGGGCGCCAAGAGACCCAGTACTTC. It translates to CASSSGTSGGRQETQYF. Looking up the rest from reference TRBV5-1 and TRBJ2-5 gives the full variable domain: KAGVTQTPRYLIKTRGQQVTLSCSPISGHRSVSWYQQTPGQGLQFLFEYFSETQRNKGNFPGRFSGRQFSNSRSEMNVSTLELGDSALYLCASSSGTSGGRQETQYFGPGTRLLVL.

CDR3 nucleotides: TGTGCCAGCAGTTACTCGGCAGGGGGTGGGACTGAAGCTTTCTTT. Its translation is CASSYSAGGGTEAFF. The chain combines TRBV6-5 with TRBJ1-1; 7 bases are a match to TRBD1. V shed 0 bases and J 5 bases; nucleotides not matched to a gene: 6. The germline gives CDR1 MNHEY, CDR2 SVGAGI. The length of the CDR3 is 15 residues.

This chain's CDR3 is CASSLRTGADTGELFF. The CDR3 DNA follows: TGTGCCAGCAGCTTGCGGACAGGGGCTGACACCGGGGAGCTGTTTTTT. V usage is TRBV7-6 and J usage is TRBJ2-2, with 9 bases that match TRBD1. Trimming took 3 bases from V and 3 from J; bases not matched to a gene: 5. Per germline, CDR1 SGHVS and CDR2 FNYEAQ. CDR3 size: 16 residues.